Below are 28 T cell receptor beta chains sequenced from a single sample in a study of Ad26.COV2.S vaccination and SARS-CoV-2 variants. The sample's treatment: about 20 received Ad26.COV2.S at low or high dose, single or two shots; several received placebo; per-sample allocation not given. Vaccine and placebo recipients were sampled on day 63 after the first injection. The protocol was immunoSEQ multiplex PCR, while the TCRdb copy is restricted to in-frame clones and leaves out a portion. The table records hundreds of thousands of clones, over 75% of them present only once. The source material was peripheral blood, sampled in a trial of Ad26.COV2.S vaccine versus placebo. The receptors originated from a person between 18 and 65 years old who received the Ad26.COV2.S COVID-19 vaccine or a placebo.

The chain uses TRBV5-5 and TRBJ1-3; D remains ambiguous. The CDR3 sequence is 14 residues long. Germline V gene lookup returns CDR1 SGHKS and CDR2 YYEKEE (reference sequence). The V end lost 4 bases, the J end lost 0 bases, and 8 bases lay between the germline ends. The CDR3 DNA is TGTGCCAGCAGCGAGACAAGCTCTGGAAACACCATATATTTT. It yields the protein CASSETSSGNTIYF.

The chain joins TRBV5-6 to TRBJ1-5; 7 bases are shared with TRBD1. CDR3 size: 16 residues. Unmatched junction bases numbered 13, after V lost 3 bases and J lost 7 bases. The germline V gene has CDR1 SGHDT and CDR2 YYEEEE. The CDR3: CASSSGGTVSAQPQHF. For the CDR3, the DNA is TGTGCCAGCAGCTCCGGAGGGACAGTGAGTGCGCAGCCCCAGCATTTT.

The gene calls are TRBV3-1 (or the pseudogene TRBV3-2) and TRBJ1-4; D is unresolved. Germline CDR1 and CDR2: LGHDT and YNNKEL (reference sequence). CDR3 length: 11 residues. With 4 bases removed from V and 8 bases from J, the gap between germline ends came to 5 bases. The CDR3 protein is CASSLEEKLFF. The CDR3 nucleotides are TGTGCCAGCAGCCTTGAAGAAAAACTGTTTTTT.

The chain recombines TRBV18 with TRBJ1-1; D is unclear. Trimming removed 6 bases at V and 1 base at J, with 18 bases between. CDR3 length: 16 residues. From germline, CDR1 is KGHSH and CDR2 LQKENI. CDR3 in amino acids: CASSPRGSTSNTEAFF. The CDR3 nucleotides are TGTGCCAGCTCTCCCCGAGGGTCAACTTCGAACACTGAAGCTTTCTTT. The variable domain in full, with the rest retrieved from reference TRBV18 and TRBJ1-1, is NAGVMQNPRHLVRRRGQEARLRCSPMKGHSHVYWYRQLPEEGLKFMVYLQKENIIDESGMPKERFSAEFPKEGPSILRIQQVVRGDSAAYFCASSPRGSTSNTEAFFGQGTRLTVV.

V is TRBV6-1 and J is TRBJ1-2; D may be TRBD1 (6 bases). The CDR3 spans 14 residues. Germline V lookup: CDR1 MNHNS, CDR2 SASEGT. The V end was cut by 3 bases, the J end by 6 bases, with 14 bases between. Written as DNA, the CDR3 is TGTGCCAGCAGTGACAGGGGTCACGGAGATGGCTACACCTTC. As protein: CASSDRGHGDGYTF.

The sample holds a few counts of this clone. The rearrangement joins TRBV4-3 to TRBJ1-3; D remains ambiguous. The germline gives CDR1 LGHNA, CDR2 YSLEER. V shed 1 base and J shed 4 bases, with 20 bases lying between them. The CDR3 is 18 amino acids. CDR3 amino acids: CASSQVVETASTGNTIYF. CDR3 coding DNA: TGCGCCAGCAGCCAAGTAGTTGAGACGGCCTCCACGGGAAACACCATATATTTT.

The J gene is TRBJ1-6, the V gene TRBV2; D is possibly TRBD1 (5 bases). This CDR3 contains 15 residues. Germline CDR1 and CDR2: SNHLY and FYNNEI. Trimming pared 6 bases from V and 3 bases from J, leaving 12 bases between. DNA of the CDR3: TGTGCCAGCAGAGCCAGGGTGGGCTATAATTCACCCCTCCACTTT. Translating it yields CASRARVGYNSPLHF.

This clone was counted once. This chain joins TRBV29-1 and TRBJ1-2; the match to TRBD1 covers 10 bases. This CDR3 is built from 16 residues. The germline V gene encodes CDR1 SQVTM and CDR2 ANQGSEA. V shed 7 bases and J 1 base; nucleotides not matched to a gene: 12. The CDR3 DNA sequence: TGCAGCGGGGCGAATTGGACAGGGGGGTTTAACTATGGCTACACCTTC. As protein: CSGANWTGGFNYGYTF.

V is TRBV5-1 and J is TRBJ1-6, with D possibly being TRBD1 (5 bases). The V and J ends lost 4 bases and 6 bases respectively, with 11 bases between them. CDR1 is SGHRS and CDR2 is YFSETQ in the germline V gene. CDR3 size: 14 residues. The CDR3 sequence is CASSPVDSNSPLHF. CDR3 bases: TGCGCCAGCAGCCCAGTCGACAGTAATTCACCCCTCCACTTT.

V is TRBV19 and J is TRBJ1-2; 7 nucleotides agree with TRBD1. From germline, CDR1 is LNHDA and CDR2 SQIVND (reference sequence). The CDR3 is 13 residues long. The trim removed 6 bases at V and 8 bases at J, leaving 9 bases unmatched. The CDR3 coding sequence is TGTGCCAGTAGCCTCGGACAGGTCAACGGCTACACCTTC. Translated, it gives CASSLGQVNGYTF.

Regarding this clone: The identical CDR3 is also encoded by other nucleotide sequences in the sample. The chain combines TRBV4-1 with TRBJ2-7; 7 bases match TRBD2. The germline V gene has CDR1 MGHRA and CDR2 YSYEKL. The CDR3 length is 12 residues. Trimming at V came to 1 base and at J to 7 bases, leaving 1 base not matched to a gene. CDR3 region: CASSQGGGEQYF. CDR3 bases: TGCGCCAGCAGCCAAGGGGGAGGGGAGCAGTACTTC.

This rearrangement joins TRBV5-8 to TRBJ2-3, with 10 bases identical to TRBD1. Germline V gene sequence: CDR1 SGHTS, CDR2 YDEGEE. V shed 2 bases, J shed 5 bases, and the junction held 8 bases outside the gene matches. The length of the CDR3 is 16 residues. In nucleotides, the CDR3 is TGTGCCAGCAGCTTCGTCGGACAGGGGGTGCAAGATACGCAGTATTTT. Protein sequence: CASSFVGQGVQDTQYF. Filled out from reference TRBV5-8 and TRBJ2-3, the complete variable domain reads EAGVTQSPTHLIKTRGQQATLRCSPISGHTSVYWYQQALGLGLQFLLWYDEGEERNRGNFPPRFSGRQFPNYSSELNVNALELEDSALYLCASSFVGQGVQDTQYFGPGTRLTVL.

The CDR3 loop is CASSELDTIYF. Written as DNA, the CDR3 is TGTGCCAGCAGTGAATTAGACACCATATATTTT. This chain uses TRBV2 with TRBJ1-3, with no clear D. The CDR3 runs to 11 residues. V lost 2 bases and J lost 8, with 4 bases in between. CDR1 and CDR2 (germline): SNHLY, FYNNEI.

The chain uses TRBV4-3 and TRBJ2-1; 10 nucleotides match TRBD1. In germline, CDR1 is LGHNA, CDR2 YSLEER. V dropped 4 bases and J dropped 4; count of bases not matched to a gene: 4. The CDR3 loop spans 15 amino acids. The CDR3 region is CASSPDRGRYNEQFF. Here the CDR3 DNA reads TGCGCCAGCAGCCCCGACAGGGGGCGTTACAATGAGCAGTTCTTC.

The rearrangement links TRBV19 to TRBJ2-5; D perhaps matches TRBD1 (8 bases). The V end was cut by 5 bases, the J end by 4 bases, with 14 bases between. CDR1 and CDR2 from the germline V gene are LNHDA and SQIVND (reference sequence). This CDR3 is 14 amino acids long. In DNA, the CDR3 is TGTGCCAGTAGTGCCAACAGGGGGGGAGAGACCCAGTACTTC. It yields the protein CASSANRGGETQYF. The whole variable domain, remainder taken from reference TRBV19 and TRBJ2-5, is DGGITQSPKYLFRKEGQNVTLSCEQNLNHDAMYWYRQDPGQGLRLIYYSQIVNDFQKGDIAEGYSVSREKKESFPLTVTSAQKNPTAFYLCASSANRGGETQYFGPGTRLLVL.

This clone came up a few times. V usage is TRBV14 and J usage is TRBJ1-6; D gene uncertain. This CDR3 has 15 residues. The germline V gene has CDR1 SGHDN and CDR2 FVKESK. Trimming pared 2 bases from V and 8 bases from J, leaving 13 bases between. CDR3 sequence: CASSQIAGSYSPLHF. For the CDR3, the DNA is TGTGCCAGCAGCCAAATTGCGGGGAGCTATTCACCCCTCCACTTT.

The DNA for the CDR3 is TGTGCCAGCAGTCCCGTCGTAAATCAGCCCCAGCATTTT. This encodes CASSPVVNQPQHF. This sequence joins TRBV6-5 and TRBJ1-5, with D hard to call. The V and J ends lost 5 bases and 4 bases respectively, with 9 bases between them. In germline, CDR1 is MNHEY, CDR2 SVGAGI. The CDR3 spans 13 residues.

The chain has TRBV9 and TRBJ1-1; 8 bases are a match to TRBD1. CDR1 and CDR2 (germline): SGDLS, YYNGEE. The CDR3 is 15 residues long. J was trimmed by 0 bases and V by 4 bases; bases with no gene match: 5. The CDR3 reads CASSPRQGMNTEAFF. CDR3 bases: TGTGCCAGCAGCCCCCGACAGGGGATGAACACTGAAGCTTTCTTT.

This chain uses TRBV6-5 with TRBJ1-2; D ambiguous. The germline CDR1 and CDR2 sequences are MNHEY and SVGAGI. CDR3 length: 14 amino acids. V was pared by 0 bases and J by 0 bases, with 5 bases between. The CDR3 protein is CASSYSAANYGYTF. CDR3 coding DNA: TGTGCCAGCAGTTACTCGGCAGCTAACTATGGCTACACCTTC.

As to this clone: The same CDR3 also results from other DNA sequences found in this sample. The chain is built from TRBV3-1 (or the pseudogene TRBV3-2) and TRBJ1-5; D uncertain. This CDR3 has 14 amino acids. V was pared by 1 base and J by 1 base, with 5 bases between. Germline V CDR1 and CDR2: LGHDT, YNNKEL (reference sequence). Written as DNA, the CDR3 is TGTGCCAGCAGCCAAGGGGCGAGCAATCAGCCCCAGCATTTT. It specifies CASSQGASNQPQHF.

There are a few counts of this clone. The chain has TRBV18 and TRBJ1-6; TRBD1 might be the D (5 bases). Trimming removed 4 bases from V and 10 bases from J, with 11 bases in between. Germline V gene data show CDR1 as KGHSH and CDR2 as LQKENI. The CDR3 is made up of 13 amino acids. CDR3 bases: TGTGCCAGCTCACGGGGGTCGGGGTCACCCCTCCACTTT. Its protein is CASSRGSGSPLHF.

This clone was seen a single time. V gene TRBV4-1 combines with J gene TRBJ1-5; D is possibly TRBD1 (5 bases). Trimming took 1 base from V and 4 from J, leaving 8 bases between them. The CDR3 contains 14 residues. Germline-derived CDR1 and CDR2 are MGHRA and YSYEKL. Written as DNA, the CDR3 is TGCGCCAGCAGCCAAGGAGGGGAAAATCAGCCCCAGCATTTT. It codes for CASSQGGENQPQHF.

The CDR3, as DNA: TGTGCCAGCAGTAAACAGGGGAACACTGAAGCTTTCTTT. Amino acid sequence: CASSKQGNTEAFF. The V and J genes are TRBV9 and TRBJ1-1; D might be TRBD1 (6 bases). Trimming removed 5 bases at V and 1 base at J, with 9 bases between. The CDR3 contains 13 residues. Per the germline V gene, CDR1 is SGDLS and CDR2 is YYNGEE.

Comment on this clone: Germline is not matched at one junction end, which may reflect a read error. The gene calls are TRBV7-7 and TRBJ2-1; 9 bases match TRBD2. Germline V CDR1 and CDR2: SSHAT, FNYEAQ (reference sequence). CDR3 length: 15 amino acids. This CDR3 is CASSAAGGPYNEQFF. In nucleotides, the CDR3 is TGTGCTAGCAGTGCCGCGGGGGGGCCTTACAATGAGCAGTTCTTC.

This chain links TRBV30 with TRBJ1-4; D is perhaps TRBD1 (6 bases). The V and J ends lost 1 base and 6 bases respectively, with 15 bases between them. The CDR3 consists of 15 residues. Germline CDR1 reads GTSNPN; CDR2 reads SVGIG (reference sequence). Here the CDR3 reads CAWSDGGGLYEKLFF. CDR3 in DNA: TGTGCCTGGAGTGATGGAGGGGGACTGTATGAAAAACTGTTTTTT.

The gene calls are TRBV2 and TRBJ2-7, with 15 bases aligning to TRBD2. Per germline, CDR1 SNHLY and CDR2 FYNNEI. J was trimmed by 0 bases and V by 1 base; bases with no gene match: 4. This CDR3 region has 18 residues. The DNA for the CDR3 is TGTGCCAGCAGTGAAGATGGGACTAGCGGGGGGAGCTCCTACGAGCAGTACTTC. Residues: CASSEDGTSGGSSYEQYF.

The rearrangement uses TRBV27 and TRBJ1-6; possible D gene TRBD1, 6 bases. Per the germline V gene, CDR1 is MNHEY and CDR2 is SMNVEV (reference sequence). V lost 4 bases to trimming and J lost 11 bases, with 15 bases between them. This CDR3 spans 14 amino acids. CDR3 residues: CASSSLTGSTPLHF. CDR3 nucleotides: TGTGCCAGCAGTTCACTGACAGGTAGTACACCCCTCCACTTT.

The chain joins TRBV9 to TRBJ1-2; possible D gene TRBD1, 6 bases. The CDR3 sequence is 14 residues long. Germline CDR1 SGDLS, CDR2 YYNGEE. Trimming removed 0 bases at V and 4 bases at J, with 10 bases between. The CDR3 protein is CASSVAGAGYGYTF. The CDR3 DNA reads TGTGCCAGCAGCGTAGCGGGGGCGGGCTATGGCTACACCTTC.